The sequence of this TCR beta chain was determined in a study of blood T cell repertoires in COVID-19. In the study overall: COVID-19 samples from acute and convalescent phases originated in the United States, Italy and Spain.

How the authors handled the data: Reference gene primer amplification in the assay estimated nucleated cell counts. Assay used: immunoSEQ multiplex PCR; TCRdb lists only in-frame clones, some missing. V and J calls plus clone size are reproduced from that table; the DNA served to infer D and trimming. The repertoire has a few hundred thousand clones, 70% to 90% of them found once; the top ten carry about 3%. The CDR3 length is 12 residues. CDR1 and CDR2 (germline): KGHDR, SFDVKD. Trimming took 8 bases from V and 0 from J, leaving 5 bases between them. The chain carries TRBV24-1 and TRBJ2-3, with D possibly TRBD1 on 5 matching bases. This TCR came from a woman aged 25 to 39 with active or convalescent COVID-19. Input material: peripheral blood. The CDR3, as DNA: TGTGCCACCACAGGGAGCACAGATACGCAGTATTTT. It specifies CATTGSTDTQYF.